This TCR beta chain was captured in a study of cytomegalovirus exposure and HLA in healthy donors. The germline gives CDR1 MDHEN, CDR2 SYDVKM. J gave up 5 bases and V 3 bases, and 5 bases lay outside the gene matches. The CDR3 consists of 14 residues. PCR was performed using 60 Vbeta and 13 Jbeta primers. TCRdb's table, derived via immunoSEQ multiplex PCR, lists solely in-frame clones and lacks some. The sample shows about 170,000 clones, less than 85% of them seen only once. This TCR derives from a boy younger than 10 in good health and CMV-seronegative. This rearrangement joins TRBV28 to TRBJ2-5; TRBD2 aligns across 8 bases. The sequenced sample was PBMCs. The CDR3 DNA reads as TGTGCCAGCAGTTTGCGGGGGGAGGTGGAGACCCAGTACTTC. This codes for CASSLRGEVETQYF.